The 31 T cell receptor beta chains below all came from one sample that was sequenced in a study of CD8 T cells in Susac syndrome. The RNA, roughly 0.45 to 1 ug, was put through reverse transcription using random hexamers. TCRdb reanalysed the immunoSEQ multiplex PCR reads using MiXCR and keeps one entry per CDR3 protein. The sample holds more than 80,000 distinct CDR3 sequences, roughly 94% seen once. Input material: CD8+ T cells from PBMCs. The receptors originated from a human donor with Susac syndrome.

The rearrangement joins TRBV13 to TRBJ1-6; the D gene is possibly TRBD1 (6 bases). The CDR3 runs 14 residues. Trimming pared 5 bases from V and 7 bases from J, leaving 12 bases between. Germline V gene data show CDR1 as PRHDT and CDR2 as FYEKMQ (reference sequence). In DNA, the CDR3 is TGTGCCAGCAGCCCTAGGACAGACAATTCACCCCTCCACTTT. Its translation: CASSPRTDNSPLHF.

In this sample, this clonotype turned up a few times. The chain carries TRBV2 and TRBJ2-3; no clear D. The CDR3 runs to 10 residues. Germline V gene lookup returns CDR1 SNHLY and CDR2 FYNNEI. With 5 bases removed from V and 6 bases from J, the gap between germline ends came to 3 bases. CDR3 sequence reads: CASSRDTQYF. The CDR3 region has the DNA TGTGCCAGCAGTAGGGATACGCAGTATTTT.

The chain uses TRBV2 and TRBJ2-2; 8 positions agree with TRBD1. Germline loops: CDR1 SNHLY, CDR2 FYNNEI. This CDR3 is 13 amino acids long. V trimming: 7 bases; J trimming: 4 bases; junction bases outside the gene matches: 2. The CDR3 nucleotides are TGTGCCAGCAACACAGGGGGCACCGGGGAGCTGTTTTTT. Translated: CASNTGGTGELFF.

This clonotype is a singleton in its sample. The gene calls are TRBV7-9 and TRBJ2-2, with D uncertain. Germline CDR1 reads SEHNR; CDR2 reads FQNEAQ (reference sequence). The germline V and J ends were trimmed by 8 bases and 0 bases, with 4 bases remaining between them. CDR3 length: 12 amino acids. Here the CDR3 reads CASGSNTGELFF. As DNA, the CDR3 is TGTGCCAGCGGGTCGAACACCGGGGAGCTGTTTTTT.

The chain links TRBV6-5 to TRBJ1-2, with TRBD1 as a possible D gene (6 bases). Germline CDR1 is MNHEY and CDR2 is SVGAGI. Trimming pared 6 bases from V and 8 bases from J, leaving 16 bases between. There are 13 residues in the CDR3. CDR3 sequence reads: CASSSGTTVGYTF. In nucleotides, the CDR3 is TGTGCCAGCAGCTCCGGGACAACTGTAGGCTACACCTTC.

V is TRBV29-1 and J is TRBJ1-1; 7 bases map to TRBD1. With 6 bases clipped from V and 7 bases from J, the junction kept 5 bases outside the gene matches. CDR1 is SQVTM and CDR2 is ANQGSEA in the germline V gene. CDR3 length: 11 amino acids. The CDR3 region is CSVPRDSEAFF. The CDR3 DNA reads TGCAGCGTCCCCCGGGACAGTGAAGCTTTCTTT.

The CDR3 DNA is TGTGCCAGCAGCCCCTGGGACCAACACAATGAGCAGTTCTTC. Its protein product is CASSPWDQHNEQFF. The chain couples TRBV14 to TRBJ2-1; D may correspond to TRBD1 or TRBD2 (5 bases each). Germline V gives CDR1 SGHDN, CDR2 FVKESK. The CDR3 consists of 14 residues. With 4 bases removed from V and 5 bases from J, the gap between germline ends came to 12 bases.

The chain combines TRBV9 with TRBJ2-1; D unclear. This CDR3 has 14 residues. V lost 0 bases, J lost 5 bases, and 9 bases lay in between. CDR1 is SGDLS, CDR2 YYNGEE, per germline. CDR3 bases: TGTGCCAGCAGCGTAGGGGCAGAGAACAATGAGCAGTTCTTC. This codes for CASSVGAENNEQFF.

This rearrangement joins TRBV6-5 to TRBJ1-6; D remains unclear. Between the trimmed V and J ends, which lost 8 bases and 0 bases, there was a span of 11 bases. Germline CDR1 MNHEY, CDR2 SVGAGI. The CDR3 has 15 residues. The CDR3 sequence: CASQIGSSYNSPLHF. The CDR3 DNA reads as TGTGCCAGCCAGATCGGGAGCTCCTATAATTCACCCCTCCACTTT.

This sequence joins TRBV9 and TRBJ2-7; the match to TRBD1 covers 11 bases. V lost 4 bases, J lost 5 bases, and 8 bases stayed unmatched. Germline CDR1 reads SGDLS; CDR2 reads YYNGEE. CDR3 length equals 15 residues. Here the CDR3 reads CASSSKDRGLDEQYF. For the CDR3, the DNA is TGTGCCAGCAGCTCCAAGGACAGGGGGCTGGACGAGCAGTACTTC. The full variable domain, completed using reference TRBV9 and TRBJ2-7, is DSGVTQTPKHLITATGQRVTLRCSPRSGDLSVYWYQQSLDQGLQFLIQYYNGEERAKGNILERFSAQQFPDLHSELNLSSLELGDSALYFCASSSKDRGLDEQYFGPGTRLTVT.

The V call is TRBV9, the J call TRBJ1-1; tentative D call: TRBD1 (6 bases). This CDR3 contains 13 residues. CDR1 is SGDLS, CDR2 YYNGEE, per germline. V was pared by 1 base and J by 3 bases, with 7 bases between. This CDR3 is CASSVQGHTEAFF. The CDR3 DNA sequence: TGTGCCAGCAGCGTACAGGGGCACACTGAAGCTTTCTTT.

The genes are TRBV4-2 and TRBJ1-6; 11 nucleotides line up with TRBD1. The CDR3 sequence is 15 residues long. V lost 5 bases, J lost 8 bases, and 5 bases stayed unmatched. CDR1 and CDR2 from the germline V gene are LGHNA and YNFKEQ. CDR3 region: CASSKDRGLDSPLHF. In nucleotides, the CDR3 is TGTGCCAGCAGCAAGGACAGGGGGCTCGATTCACCCCTCCACTTT.

This chain joins TRBV9 and TRBJ1-5; D may be TRBD1 (6 bases). The CDR3 is 14 amino acids. V was shortened by 5 bases and J by 2 bases, with 11 bases between the two germline ends. Looked up from germline, CDR1 is SGDLS and CDR2 is YYNGEE. The CDR3 region has the DNA TGTGCCAGCAGTAGGGGGGGCGGCAATCAGCCCCAGCATTTT. Protein product: CASSRGGGNQPQHF.

The chain is built from TRBV15 and TRBJ2-2; a possible D gene is TRBD1 (6 bases). CDR3 length: 17 residues. From germline, CDR1 is LNHNV and CDR2 YYDKDF (reference sequence). Trimming pared 0 bases from V and 3 bases from J, leaving 14 bases between. The CDR3 nucleotides are TGTGCCACCAGCAGAGATGGAAGGGACACGCACACCGGGGAGCTGTTTTTT. Protein: CATSRDGRDTHTGELFF.

The chain recombines TRBV7-3 with TRBJ1-2, with D tentatively TRBD1 (6 bases). The CDR3 contains 15 residues. CDR1 is SGHTA and CDR2 is FQGTGA in the germline V gene. Trimming took off 0 bases at V and 5 bases at J, with 13 bases between the two ends. The CDR3 DNA reads TGTGCCAGCAGCTTAACTGACAGGTCCTTTTATGGCTACACCTTC. It yields the protein CASSLTDRSFYGYTF.

CDR3 in amino acids: CASSLAGDIYEQYF. The CDR3 DNA reads TGCGCCAGCAGCTTGGCCGGCGACATCTACGAGCAGTACTTC. The chain is built from TRBV5-1 and TRBJ2-7, with no clear D. The germline CDR1 and CDR2 sequences are SGHRS and YFSETQ. This CDR3 has 14 residues. Between the trimmed V and J ends, which lost 0 bases and 3 bases, there was a span of 10 bases.

This chain uses TRBV12-3 or TRBV12-4 with TRBJ2-7; a possible D gene is TRBD2 (5 bases). CDR3 length equals 12 residues. Deletions cut 4 bases from V and 6 bases from J, with 10 bases between. In DNA, the CDR3 is TGTGCCAGCAGTTCAGTACGGGGCGAGCAGTACTTC. The encoded protein is CASSSVRGEQYF.

The rearrangement links TRBV25-1 to TRBJ2-1; a possible D gene is TRBD2 (6 bases). This CDR3 contains 15 residues. Germline V lookup: CDR1 MGHDK, CDR2 SYGVNS. V lost 2 bases and J lost 0, with 8 bases in between. For the CDR3, the DNA is TGTGCCAGCAGTGAAGGGGGGAGCTCCTACAATGAGCAGTTCTTC. Protein product: CASSEGGSSYNEQFF.

This rearrangement joins TRBV14 to TRBJ2-5; 7 bases agree with TRBD1. Trimming at V came to 1 base and at J to 5 bases, leaving 7 bases not matched to a gene. This CDR3 has 15 amino acids. The germline gives CDR1 SGHDN, CDR2 FVKESK. DNA of the CDR3: TGTGCCAGCAGCCAAGTCCCCCTGACAGGGGAGACCCAGTACTTC. It encodes CASSQVPLTGETQYF.

This chain joins TRBV20-1 and TRBJ2-7; tentatively, D is TRBD1 (5 bases). Germline CDR1 is DFQATT and CDR2 is SNEGSKA (reference sequence). The V gene lost 6 bases and the J gene lost 0 bases, with 9 bases spanning the gap. The CDR3 runs to 12 residues. CDR3 coding DNA: TGCAGTGCGGGGCCCAGCTCCTACGAGCAGTACTTC. The encoded protein is CSAGPSSYEQYF.

This chain joins TRBV20-1 and TRBJ1-5; D call uncertain. This CDR3 contains 16 residues. Germline V CDR1 and CDR2: DFQATT, SNEGSKA (reference sequence). V was pared by 1 base and J by 4 bases, with 17 bases between. The CDR3 region is CSARAQQTRINQPQHF. In DNA, the CDR3 is TGCAGTGCTAGAGCGCAACAGACCCGCATAAATCAGCCCCAGCATTTT.

CDR3 sequence reads: CASSLAQGSYEQYF. The CDR3 DNA follows: TGTGCCAGCAGTTTAGCACAGGGGTCCTACGAGCAGTACTTC. J is TRBJ2-7 and V is TRBV27; 7 positions match TRBD1. The CDR3 sequence is 14 residues long. Trimming removed 2 bases from V and 1 base from J; junction bases left unmatched: 2. Germline CDR1 and CDR2: MNHEY and SMNVEV (reference sequence).

The chain uses TRBV7-9 and TRBJ2-5, with 7 bases matching TRBD1. V dropped 8 bases and J dropped 1; count of bases not matched to a gene: 7. Germline-derived CDR1 and CDR2 are SEHNR and FQNEAQ (reference sequence). The CDR3 runs to 14 residues. The CDR3 DNA reads as TGTGCCAGCGGACCTAGGGACAGCCAAGAGACCCAGTACTTC. Encoded protein: CASGPRDSQETQYF.

The chain couples TRBV13 to TRBJ2-7; no firm D call. V lost 4 bases and J 1 base, leaving 11 bases between the germline ends. Germline V lookup: CDR1 PRHDT, CDR2 FYEKMQ (reference sequence). This CDR3 spans 14 amino acids. The CDR3 sequence: CASSSDEVSYEQYF. The CDR3 nucleotides read TGTGCCAGCAGCTCGGACGAGGTTTCCTACGAGCAGTACTTC.

The chain carries TRBV7-9 and TRBJ2-5; the D gene could be TRBD1 or TRBD2 (6 bases each). This CDR3 is built from 13 residues. Trimming stripped 4 bases from V and 5 bases from J, with 11 bases between. Germline V gene sequence: CDR1 SEHNR, CDR2 FQNEAQ (reference sequence). The DNA of the CDR3 is TGTGCCAGCAGCTCCCCCGGGGGCGAGACCCAGTACTTC. Protein: CASSSPGGETQYF. Variable domain in full (rest from reference TRBV7-9 and TRBJ2-5): DTGVSQNPRHKITKRGQNVTFRCDPISEHNRLYWYRQTLGQGPEFLTYFQNEAQLEKSRLLSDRFSAERPKGSFSTLEIQRTEQGDSAMYLCASSSPGGETQYFGPGTRLLVL.

This sequence joins TRBV29-1 and TRBJ2-7, with D maybe TRBD2 (6 bases). Germline CDR1 is SQVTM and CDR2 is ANQGSEA. This CDR3 has 15 amino acids. Deletions cut 4 bases from V and 3 bases from J, with 19 bases between. This chain's CDR3 is CSVGGRREGLYEQYF. The DNA of the CDR3 is TGCAGCGTTGGAGGTAGGCGGGAAGGTCTCTACGAGCAGTACTTC.

The genes are TRBV12-3 or TRBV12-4 and TRBJ1-2; the match to TRBD1 covers 9 bases. V gave up 6 bases and J gave up 8 bases; unmatched junction bases: 10. There are 14 residues in the CDR3. CDR3 region: CASSPTGGSLGYTF. Here the CDR3 DNA reads TGTGCCAGCAGCCCGACAGGGGGAAGTTTAGGCTACACCTTC.

This clonotype has only a few counts. The chain joins TRBV7-2 to TRBJ2-5, with 8 positions matching TRBD2. The junction had 15 bases not matched to a gene; V was cut back by 3 bases and J by 3 bases. This CDR3 is built from 18 residues. Germline V gene sequence: CDR1 SGHTA, CDR2 FQGNSA. For the CDR3, the DNA is TGTGCCAGCAGCTTCCTTCCCCGGGGGGGGGCCTTGGAAGAGACCCAGTACTTC. Protein: CASSFLPRGGALEETQYF.

The rearrangement links TRBV28 to TRBJ1-5, with D uncertain. Trimming took 0 bases from V and 0 from J, leaving 12 bases between them. From germline, CDR1 is MDHEN and CDR2 SYDVKM. The CDR3 covers 17 residues. The CDR3 DNA follows: TGTGCCAGCAGTTTATGGGAGGAGCAGTATAGCAATCAGCCCCAGCATTTT. Translating it yields CASSLWEEQYSNQPQHF.

The chain combines TRBV29-1 with TRBJ1-1; no clear D. Per the germline V gene, CDR1 is SQVTM and CDR2 is ANQGSEA. The ends were cut back, 4 bases at V and 3 bases at J, with 6 bases in the middle. This CDR3 spans 11 amino acids. This CDR3 is CSVGHDTEAFF. The CDR3, as DNA: TGCAGCGTTGGGCATGACACTGAAGCTTTCTTT.

The chain is built from TRBV2 and TRBJ2-1; D remains ambiguous. With 6 bases removed from V and 0 bases from J, the gap between germline ends came to 15 bases. CDR1 SNHLY and CDR2 FYNNEI come from the germline V gene. CDR3 length: 16 amino acids. The DNA of the CDR3 is TGTGCCAGCAGGAGGAGTAGCACGAGCTCCTACAATGAGCAGTTCTTC. Translation gives CASRRSSTSSYNEQFF.